This TCR beta chain was captured by sequencing in a study of cytomegalovirus exposure and HLA in healthy donors. Trimming shortened V by 4 bases and J by 4 bases, and 7 bases separated the two germline ends. Germline V gene data show CDR1 as SNHLY and CDR2 as FYNNEI. This CDR3 is 12 amino acids long. Primers for the PCR totalled 60 Vbeta and 13 Jbeta. TCRdb keeps only in-frame clones here, not all; method: immunoSEQ multiplex PCR. The repertoire holds tens of thousands of clones, with 72% as singletons. This receptor was identified in a woman aged 40 to 50 in good health and CMV-seropositive. V gene TRBV2 combines with J gene TRBJ1-2, with no clear D. The sequenced material came from PBMCs. CDR3: CASSGGLYGYTF. The CDR3 region has the DNA TGTGCCAGCAGTGGAGGTCTCTATGGCTACACCTTC.